This entry lists 24 T cell receptor beta chains sequenced from one sample in a study of cytomegalovirus exposure and HLA in healthy donors. Primers: 60 Vbeta forward and 13 Jbeta reverse. Repertoires were generated with immunoSEQ multiplex PCR, while TCRdb's copy carries only in-frame clones and drops some. The sample yields 90,000 to 120,000 clones, approximately 79% seen once. The source material was PBMCs. Source of these receptors: a woman aged 40 to 50 in good health and CMV-seropositive.

CDR3 in amino acids: CASSTGQGFQPQHF. In nucleotides, the CDR3 is TGTGCCAGTAGTACAGGACAGGGGTTTCAGCCCCAGCATTTT. This chain joins TRBV19 and TRBJ1-5; 9 nucleotides match TRBD1. CDR3 length: 14 residues. Germline CDR1 LNHDA, CDR2 SQIVND (reference sequence). J was trimmed by 6 bases and V by 4 bases; bases with no gene match: 4.

The chain joins TRBV5-1 to TRBJ2-1; 8 bases agree with TRBD2. Trimming took 1 base from V and 9 from J; bases not matched to a gene: 9. Germline lookup yields CDR1 SGHRS and CDR2 YFSETQ. This CDR3 is 15 amino acids long. The CDR3 here is CASSLTSGTRGEQFF. In nucleotides, the CDR3 is TGCGCCAGCAGCTTGACGTCCGGGACTAGGGGTGAGCAGTTCTTC.

The chain carries TRBV30 and TRBJ2-7, with TRBD1 matching over 9 bases. The trim removed 1 base at V and 5 bases at J, leaving 6 bases unmatched. CDR3 length equals 14 residues. Germline CDR1 and CDR2: GTSNPN and SVGIG (reference sequence). CDR3 residues: CAWSAGTGNHEQYF. The CDR3, as DNA: TGTGCCTGGAGTGCTGGGACAGGGAACCACGAGCAGTACTTC.

This chain joins TRBV7-9 and TRBJ1-2; 10 nucleotides match TRBD1. Losses at the gene ends were 5 bases for V and 4 bases for J; bases not matched to a gene: 10. The CDR3 extends over 16 amino acids. The V gene's germline CDR1 is SEHNR and CDR2 FQNEAQ (reference sequence). DNA of the CDR3: TGTGCCAGCAGCCCCCGTGAGGGACAGGGGTCCTATGGCTACACCTTC. Amino acid sequence: CASSPREGQGSYGYTF. Together with reference TRBV7-9 and TRBJ1-2, the CDR3 gives the full variable domain: DTGVSQNPRHKITKRGQNVTFRCDPISEHNRLYWYRQTLGQGPEFLTYFQNEAQLEKSRLLSDRFSAERPKGSFSTLEIQRTEQGDSAMYLCASSPREGQGSYGYTFGSGTRLTVV.

The sample holds a few counts of this clone. V usage is TRBV11-2 and J usage is TRBJ2-5; tentative D call: TRBD2 (7 bases). Germline CDR1 and CDR2: SGHAT and FQNNGV. The V gene lost 5 bases and the J gene lost 1 base, with 11 bases spanning the gap. This CDR3 region has 14 residues. The CDR3 coding sequence is TGTGCCAGCAGCCGGGGGGCAATCCAAGAGACCCAGTACTTC. Translated: CASSRGAIQETQYF.

To note about this clone: Without the conserved terminal phenylalanine or tryptophan, this CDR3 likely stems from a read error. No DNA is shown, since the ends of the CDR3 on it are uncertain; the CDR3 is the one TCRdb lists. This chain joins TRBV7-9 and TRBJ2-7; TRBD2, the D gene given by the table, was not confirmed from the DNA. Both ends counted, the CDR3 spans 12 residues. Germline-derived CDR1 and CDR2 are SEHNR and FQNEAQ (reference sequence). The CDR3: CASSCYFSPPAG.

This clone has only one observation. Distinct nucleotide sequences in the sample also encode this CDR3. The chain couples TRBV6-1 to TRBJ1-6, with 7 nucleotides matching TRBD1. Trimming cost V 6 bases and J 6 bases; bases outside gene matches: 8. The CDR3 totals 15 residues. The V gene's germline CDR1 is MNHNS and CDR2 SASEGT. In DNA form, the CDR3 reads TGTGCCAGCAGCGAACACGGGACAGCTAATTCACCCCTCCACTTT. This gives the protein CASSEHGTANSPLHF.

This chain joins TRBV27 and TRBJ2-7; 7 bases align to TRBD2. Losses at the gene ends were 6 bases for V and 0 bases for J; bases not matched to a gene: 2. In germline, CDR1 is MNHEY, CDR2 SMNVEV (reference sequence). CDR3 length: 13 amino acids. The CDR3 protein is CASRSSGSYEQYF. The CDR3 DNA sequence: TGTGCCAGCAGATCTAGCGGCTCCTACGAGCAGTACTTC.

This sequence joins TRBV4-2 and TRBJ2-5; 7 nucleotides agree with TRBD1. Germline loops: CDR1 LGHNA, CDR2 YNFKEQ. The V segment lost 2 bases and the J segment 2 bases; nucleotides outside the gene matches: 8. This CDR3 spans 16 amino acids. CDR3 sequence reads: CASSQNSGTVQETQYF. The CDR3 DNA is TGTGCCAGCAGCCAAAACTCGGGGACAGTTCAAGAGACCCAGTACTTC.

The chain links TRBV30 to TRBJ1-2; D unresolved. V lost 4 bases to trimming and J lost 4 bases, with 7 bases between them. The CDR3 sequence is 11 residues long. CDR1 is GTSNPN and CDR2 is SVGIG in the germline V gene (reference sequence). Here the CDR3 DNA reads TGTGCCTGGACACTGTCCTATGGCTACACCTTC. It encodes CAWTLSYGYTF.

This clone was detected only a few times. This chain joins TRBV27 and TRBJ1-6, with 8 bases matching TRBD1. V gave up 7 bases and J gave up 2 bases; unmatched junction bases: 16. Germline CDR1 is MNHEY and CDR2 is SMNVEV (reference sequence). The CDR3 is 19 residues long. CDR3 sequence reads: CASKERTGRLLAYNSPLHF. The CDR3 bases are TGTGCCAGCAAGGAAAGGACAGGGAGGCTTCTTGCCTATAATTCACCCCTCCACTTT.

J is TRBJ2-1 and V is TRBV27; TRBD1 might be the D (6 bases). Between the trimmed V and J ends, which lost 3 bases and 15 bases, there was a span of 18 bases. CDR1 and CDR2 (germline): MNHEY, SMNVEV (reference sequence). CDR3 size: 13 residues. For the CDR3, the DNA is TGTGCCAGCAGTTTCAGGGGCGGTAGTGATGGGTTCTTC. Protein: CASSFRGGSDGFF.

The V gene is TRBV15, the J gene TRBJ1-5, with D perhaps matching TRBD1 (6 bases). There are 13 residues in the CDR3. Germline V CDR1 and CDR2: LNHNV, YYDKDF (reference sequence). The ends were cut back, 8 bases at V and 4 bases at J, with 12 bases in the middle. CDR3 region: CATQQGRNQPQHF. The CDR3 bases are TGTGCCACCCAACAGGGACGAAATCAGCCCCAGCATTTT.

The gene calls are TRBV4-3 and TRBJ2-7, with D maybe TRBD1 (6 bases). Germline V gene lookup returns CDR1 LGHNA and CDR2 YSLEER. Trimming stripped 0 bases from V and 0 bases from J, with 9 bases between. The CDR3 spans 15 residues. DNA for the CDR3: TGCGCCAGCAGCCAAGAGGGGGACAACTCCTACGAGCAGTACTTC. The encoded protein is CASSQEGDNSYEQYF.

Here the CDR3 reads CASSLVPGQGAGGYTF. The CDR3 DNA reads TGTGCCAGCAGCCTAGTCCCGGGACAGGGGGCAGGTGGCTACACCTTC. V and J are TRBV7-8 and TRBJ1-2; 12 positions agree with TRBD1. Germline V lookup: CDR1 SGHVS, CDR2 FQNEAQ. The trim removed 5 bases at V and 7 bases at J, leaving 11 bases unmatched. The CDR3 contains 16 residues.

The V gene is TRBV7-8, the J gene TRBJ2-1; 13 positions match TRBD2. The germline V gene encodes CDR1 SGHVS and CDR2 FQNEAQ. The CDR3 sequence is 16 residues long. The V segment lost 5 bases and the J segment 9 bases; nucleotides outside the gene matches: 10. CDR3 DNA sequence: TGTGCCAGCAGCCAAACTAGCGGGGGGGCCGAGGGTGAGCAGTTCTTC. Translation gives CASSQTSGGAEGEQFF.

This chain uses TRBV5-5 with TRBJ1-2, with D perhaps TRBD1 (5 bases). This CDR3 has 15 amino acids. Trimming pared 4 bases from V and 8 bases from J, leaving 21 bases between. Germline V CDR1 and CDR2: SGHKS, YYEKEE (reference sequence). CDR3 nucleotides: TGTGCCAGCAGCCCGTCGGACACTTTCCACTGGGGCTACACCTTC. It is translated as CASSPSDTFHWGYTF.

The chain links TRBV2 to TRBJ1-3, with 7 bases lining up with TRBD1. Unmatched junction bases numbered 12, after V lost 6 bases and J lost 4 bases. The CDR3 length is 16 residues. Germline CDR1 SNHLY, CDR2 FYNNEI. In DNA, the CDR3 is TGTGCCAGCAGCCAGGGGGGTGGTGTCGTAGGAAACACCATATATTTT. Its protein is CASSQGGGVVGNTIYF.

This clone was seen just once. The J gene is TRBJ1-6, the V gene TRBV25-1; no firm D call. Germline V lookup: CDR1 MGHDK, CDR2 SYGVNS. The V end was cut by 5 bases, the J end by 7 bases, with 12 bases between. The CDR3 consists of 14 residues. In DNA, the CDR3 is TGTGCCAGCAGTTGGAAGCGGTTAAATTCACCCCTCCACTTT. This codes for CASSWKRLNSPLHF.

V and J are TRBV28 and TRBJ1-4; tentatively, D is TRBD1 (5 bases). Germline V gene lookup returns CDR1 MDHEN and CDR2 SYDVKM. V was clipped by 8 bases and J by 6 bases, with 16 bases between them. CDR3 length: 14 amino acids. The CDR3 sequence: CASEGAGRDEKLFF. The DNA for the CDR3 is TGTGCCAGCGAGGGCGCAGGGAGGGATGAAAAACTGTTTTTT.

This CDR3 is CSVEGPFLHTDTQYF. The CDR3 nucleotides read TGCAGCGTTGAAGGGCCCTTCCTCCACACAGATACGCAGTATTTT. This chain uses TRBV29-1 with TRBJ2-3; no clear D. There are 15 residues in the CDR3. Germline values: CDR1 SQVTM, CDR2 ANQGSEA. The V end was cut by 1 base, the J end by 2 bases, with 13 bases between.

The chain uses TRBV6-6 and TRBJ2-3; 8 bases are shared with TRBD2. The V segment lost 3 bases and the J segment 6 bases; nucleotides outside the gene matches: 5. The CDR3 is 14 residues long. Germline-derived CDR1 and CDR2 are MNHNY and SVGAGI (reference sequence). The CDR3, as DNA: TGTGCCAGCAGTTATGCGGGGGGCAGCGATACGCAGTATTTT. Translation gives CASSYAGGSDTQYF.

This CDR3 reads CASSQSHTVAGTGELFF. CDR3 coding DNA: TGCGCCAGCAGCCAATCCCATACAGTGGCGGGCACCGGGGAGCTGTTTTTT. This chain connects TRBV4-1 to TRBJ2-2, with D perhaps TRBD2 (5 bases). The V gene's germline CDR1 is MGHRA and CDR2 YSYEKL. The V end was cut by 2 bases, the J end by 4 bases, with 17 bases between. CDR3 length equals 17 residues.

The CDR3 DNA follows: TGCGCCAGCAGCTTGGTAGCGGGGGGTTCCTACGAGCAGTACTTC. It encodes CASSLVAGGSYEQYF. The rearrangement uses TRBV5-1 and TRBJ2-7, with 10 bases lining up with TRBD2. The V gene end was trimmed by 0 bases and the J gene end by 1 base; junction bases not matched to a gene: 1. The length of the CDR3 is 15 residues. Germline V gene lookup returns CDR1 SGHRS and CDR2 YFSETQ.